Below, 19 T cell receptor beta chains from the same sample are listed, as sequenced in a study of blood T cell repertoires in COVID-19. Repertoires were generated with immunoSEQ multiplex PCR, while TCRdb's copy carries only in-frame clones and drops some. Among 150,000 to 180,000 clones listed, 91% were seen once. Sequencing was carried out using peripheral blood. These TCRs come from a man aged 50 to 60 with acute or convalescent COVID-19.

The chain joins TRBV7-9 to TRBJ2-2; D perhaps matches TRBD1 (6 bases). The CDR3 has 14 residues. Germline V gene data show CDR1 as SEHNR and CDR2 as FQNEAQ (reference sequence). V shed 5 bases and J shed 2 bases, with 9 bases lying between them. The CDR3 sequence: CASSPRGNTGELFF. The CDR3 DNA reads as TGTGCCAGCAGCCCCAGGGGTAACACCGGGGAGCTGTTTTTT. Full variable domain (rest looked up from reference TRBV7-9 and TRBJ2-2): DTGVSQNPRHKITKRGQNVTFRCDPISEHNRLYWYRQTLGQGPEFLTYFQNEAQLEKSRLLSDRFSAERPKGSFSTLEIQRTEQGDSAMYLCASSPRGNTGELFFGEGSRLTVL.

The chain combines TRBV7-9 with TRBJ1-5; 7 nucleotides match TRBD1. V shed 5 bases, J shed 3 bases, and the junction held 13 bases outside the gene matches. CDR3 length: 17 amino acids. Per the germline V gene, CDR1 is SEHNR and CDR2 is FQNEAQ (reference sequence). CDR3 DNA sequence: TGTGCCAGCAGCCCAAGGGGGCACTCAGCTTACAATCAGCCCCAGCATTTT. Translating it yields CASSPRGHSAYNQPQHF.

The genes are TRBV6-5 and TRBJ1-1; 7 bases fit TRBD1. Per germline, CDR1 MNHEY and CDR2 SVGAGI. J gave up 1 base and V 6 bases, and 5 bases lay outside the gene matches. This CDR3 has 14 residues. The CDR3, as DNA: TGTGCCAGCAGAGGACAGGCCACGAACACTGAAGCTTTCTTT. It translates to CASRGQATNTEAFF.

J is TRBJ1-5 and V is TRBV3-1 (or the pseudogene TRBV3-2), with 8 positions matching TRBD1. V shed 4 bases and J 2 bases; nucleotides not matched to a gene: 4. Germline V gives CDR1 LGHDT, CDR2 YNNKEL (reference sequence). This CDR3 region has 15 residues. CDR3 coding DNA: TGTGCCAGCAGCCCGACAGGGGACGGCAATCAGCCCCAGCATTTT. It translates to CASSPTGDGNQPQHF.

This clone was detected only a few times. The chain's CDR3 is CASSPSTSYGYTF. Written as DNA, the CDR3 is TGTGCCAGCAGCCCGAGCACGAGCTATGGCTACACCTTC. V and J are TRBV6-5 and TRBJ1-2; D is unclear. The germline V gene encodes CDR1 MNHEY and CDR2 SVGAGI. This CDR3 region has 13 residues. V was cut by 6 bases and J by 4 bases, with 12 bases left in between.

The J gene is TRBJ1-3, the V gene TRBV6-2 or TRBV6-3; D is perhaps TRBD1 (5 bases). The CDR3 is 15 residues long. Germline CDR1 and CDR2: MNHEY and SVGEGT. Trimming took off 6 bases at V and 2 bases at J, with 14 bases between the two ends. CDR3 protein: CASSTIQGTGNTIYF. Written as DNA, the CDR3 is TGTGCCAGCAGCACGATCCAGGGAACTGGAAACACCATATATTTT.

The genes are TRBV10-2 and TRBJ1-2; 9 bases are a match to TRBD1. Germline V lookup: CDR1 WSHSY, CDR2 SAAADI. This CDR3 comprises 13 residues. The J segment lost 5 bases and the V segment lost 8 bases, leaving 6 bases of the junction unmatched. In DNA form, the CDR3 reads TGCGCCAGCTCACCGGGACAGGGTTATGGCTACACCTTC. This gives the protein CASSPGQGYGYTF.

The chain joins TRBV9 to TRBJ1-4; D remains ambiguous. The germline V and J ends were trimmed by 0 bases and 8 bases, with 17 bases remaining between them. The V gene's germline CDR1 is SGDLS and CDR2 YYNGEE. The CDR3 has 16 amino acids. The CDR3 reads CASSVGLVGRAEKLFF. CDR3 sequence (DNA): TGTGCCAGCAGCGTAGGCCTTGTTGGGCGGGCCGAAAAACTGTTTTTT.

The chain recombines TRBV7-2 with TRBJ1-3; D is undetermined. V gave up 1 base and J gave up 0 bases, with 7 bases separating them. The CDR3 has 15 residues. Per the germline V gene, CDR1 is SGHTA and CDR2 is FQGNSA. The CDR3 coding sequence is TGTGCCAGCAGCTTAGGGACTGCCTCTGGAAACACCATATATTTT. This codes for CASSLGTASGNTIYF.

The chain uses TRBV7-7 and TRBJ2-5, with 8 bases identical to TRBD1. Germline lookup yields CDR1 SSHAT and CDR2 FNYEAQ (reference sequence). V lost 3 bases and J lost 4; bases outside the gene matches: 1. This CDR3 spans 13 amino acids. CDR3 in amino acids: CASSLTGAETQYF. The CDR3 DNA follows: TGTGCCAGCAGCTTGACAGGGGCAGAGACCCAGTACTTC.

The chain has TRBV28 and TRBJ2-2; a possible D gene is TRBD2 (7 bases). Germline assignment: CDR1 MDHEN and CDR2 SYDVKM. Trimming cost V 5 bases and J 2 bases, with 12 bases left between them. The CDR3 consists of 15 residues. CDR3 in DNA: TGTGCCAGCAGTAGGGGGGGCCTTAACACCGGGGAGCTGTTTTTT. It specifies CASSRGGLNTGELFF.

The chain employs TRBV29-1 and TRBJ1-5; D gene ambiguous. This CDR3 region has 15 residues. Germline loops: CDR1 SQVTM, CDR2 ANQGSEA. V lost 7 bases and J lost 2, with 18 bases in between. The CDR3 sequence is CSAITGFGGNQPQHF. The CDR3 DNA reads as TGCAGCGCTATCACGGGGTTTGGGGGCAATCAGCCCCAGCATTTT.

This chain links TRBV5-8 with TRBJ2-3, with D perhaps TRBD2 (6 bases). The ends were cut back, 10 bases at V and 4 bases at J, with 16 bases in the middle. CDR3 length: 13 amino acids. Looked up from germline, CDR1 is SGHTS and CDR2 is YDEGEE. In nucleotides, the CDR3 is TGTGCCGTTTCCAGCCCGGGGGCAGATACGCAGTATTTT. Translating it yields CAVSSPGADTQYF.

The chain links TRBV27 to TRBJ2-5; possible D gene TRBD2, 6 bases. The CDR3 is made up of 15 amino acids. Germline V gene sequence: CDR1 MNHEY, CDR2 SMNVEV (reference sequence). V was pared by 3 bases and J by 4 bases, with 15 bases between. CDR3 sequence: CASSFIGGGRETQYF. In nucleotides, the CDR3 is TGTGCCAGCAGTTTTATCGGGGGTGGTCGAGAGACCCAGTACTTC.

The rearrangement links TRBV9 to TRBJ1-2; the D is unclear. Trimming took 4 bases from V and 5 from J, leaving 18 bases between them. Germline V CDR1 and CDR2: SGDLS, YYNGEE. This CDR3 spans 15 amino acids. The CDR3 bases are TGTGCCAGCAGCCCTCAGACTACATCGGGGTATGGCTACACCTTC. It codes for CASSPQTTSGYGYTF.

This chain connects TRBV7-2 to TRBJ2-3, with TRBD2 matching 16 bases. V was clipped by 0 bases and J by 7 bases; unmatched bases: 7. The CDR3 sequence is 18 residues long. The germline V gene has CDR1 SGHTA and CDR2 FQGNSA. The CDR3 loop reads CASSLAPPGLAGGNTQYF. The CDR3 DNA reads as TGTGCCAGCAGCTTAGCGCCACCGGGACTAGCGGGGGGGAATACGCAGTATTTT. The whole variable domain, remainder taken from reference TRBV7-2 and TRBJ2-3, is GAGVSQSPSNKVTEKGKDVELRCDPISGHTALYWYRQSLGQGLEFLIYFQGNSAPDKSGLPSDRFSAERTGGSVSTLTIQRTQQEDSAVYLCASSLAPPGLAGGNTQYFGPGTRLTVL.

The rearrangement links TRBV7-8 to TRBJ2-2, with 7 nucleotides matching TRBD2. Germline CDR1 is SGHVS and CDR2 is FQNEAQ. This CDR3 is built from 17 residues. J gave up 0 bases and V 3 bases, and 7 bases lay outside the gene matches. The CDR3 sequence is CASSFMGRGANTGELFF. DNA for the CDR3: TGTGCCAGCAGCTTTATGGGCCGGGGGGCGAACACCGGGGAGCTGTTTTTT.

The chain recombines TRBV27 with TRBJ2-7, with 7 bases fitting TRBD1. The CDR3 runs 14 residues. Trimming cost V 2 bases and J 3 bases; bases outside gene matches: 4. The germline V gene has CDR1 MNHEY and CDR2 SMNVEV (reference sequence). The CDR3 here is CASSLLGQSYEQYF. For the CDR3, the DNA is TGTGCCAGCAGTTTACTGGGACAGAGCTACGAGCAGTACTTC.

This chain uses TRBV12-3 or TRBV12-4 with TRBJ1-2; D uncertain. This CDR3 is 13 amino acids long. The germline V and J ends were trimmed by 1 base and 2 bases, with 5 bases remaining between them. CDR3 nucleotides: TGTGCCAGCAGTTTAGGAGGGAACTATGGCTACACCTTC. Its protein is CASSLGGNYGYTF.